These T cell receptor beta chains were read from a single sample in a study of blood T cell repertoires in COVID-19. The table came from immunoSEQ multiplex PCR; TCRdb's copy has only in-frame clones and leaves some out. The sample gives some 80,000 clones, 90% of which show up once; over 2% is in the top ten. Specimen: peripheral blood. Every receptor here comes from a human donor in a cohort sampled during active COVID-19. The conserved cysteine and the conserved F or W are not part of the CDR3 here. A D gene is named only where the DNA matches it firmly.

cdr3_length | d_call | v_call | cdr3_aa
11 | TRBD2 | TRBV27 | ASSQSLAAPGF
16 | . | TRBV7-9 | ASSFDSLRPGSNQPQH
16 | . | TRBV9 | ASSVGTRGFSGTDTQY
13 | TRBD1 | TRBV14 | ASSQADREDQPQH
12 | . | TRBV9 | ASKPGTGIYGYT
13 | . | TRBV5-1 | ASRYEAGTGNEQF
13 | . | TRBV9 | ASSVDQEANYGYT
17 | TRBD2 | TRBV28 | ASSSTGLAGPSSYNEQF
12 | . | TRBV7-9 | ASSHSSNSYEQY
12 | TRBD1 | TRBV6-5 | ASSYTQDRVEAF
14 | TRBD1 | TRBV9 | ASSVGDGQGAYGYT
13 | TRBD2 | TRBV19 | ASKRGLAGPDTQY
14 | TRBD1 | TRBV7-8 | ASSLVPGQGTNEQF
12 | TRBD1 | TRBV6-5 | ASSRTGGRSPLH
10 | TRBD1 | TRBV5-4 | ASSLETGGRY
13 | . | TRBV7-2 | ASSLGLIGTGELF
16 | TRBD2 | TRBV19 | ASSIKVSGGHQRNEQF
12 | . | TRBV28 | ASSPRVAGWGYT
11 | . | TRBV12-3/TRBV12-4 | ASSFQGTGELF
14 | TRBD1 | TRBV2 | ASSRDRGSGATEAF
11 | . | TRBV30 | AWSSQVNQPQH
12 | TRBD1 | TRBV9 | ASSPGQGAYGYT
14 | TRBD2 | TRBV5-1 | ASSLLAGGTTGELF
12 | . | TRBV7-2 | ASSRDISGNTIY
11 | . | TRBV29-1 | SVGRGGNQPQH
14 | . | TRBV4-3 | ASSQDWRPGANVLT
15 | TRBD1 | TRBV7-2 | ASSLKGRTGGYNEQF
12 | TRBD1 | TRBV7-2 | ATLLAQGPDTQY
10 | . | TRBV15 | ATSGDYDTQY
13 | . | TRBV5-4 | ASSLIGGSGDTQY
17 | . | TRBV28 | ASSLGWRGTLANTGELF
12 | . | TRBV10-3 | AIRSDITNYGYT
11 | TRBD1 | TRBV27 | ASKGQGNYGYT
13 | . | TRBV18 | ASSPITQGAYEQY
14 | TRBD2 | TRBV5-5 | ASSQSQRDLSYEQY
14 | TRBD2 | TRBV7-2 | ASSPERTSAPYEQY
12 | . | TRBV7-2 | ASSNGGWIDEQY
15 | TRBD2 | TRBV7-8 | ASSLRASGGNQETQY
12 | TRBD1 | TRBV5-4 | ASSLERRGLQAF
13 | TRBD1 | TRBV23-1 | ASPRQGNAFLALH
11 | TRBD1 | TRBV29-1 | SARQGPTGPQH
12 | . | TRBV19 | ASREGASNQPQH
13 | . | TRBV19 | ASSIGAQGYNEQF
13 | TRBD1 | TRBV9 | ASSADRAGTGELF
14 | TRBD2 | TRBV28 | ASSSRLAGTYNEQF
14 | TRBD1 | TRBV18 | ASSPQGQVAGNTIY